Each of the 19 T cell receptor beta chains below was sequenced from the same sample in a study of PD-1 blockade in classical Hodgkin lymphoma. Assay: immunoSEQ multiplex PCR; the TCRdb copy retains only in-frame clones and omits some. The repertoire has nearly 55,000 clones, roughly 80% of them found once; the top ten carry roughly 15%. Every one of the patients relapsed after autologous stem cell transplantation (brentuximab vedotin exposure was variable). The sample consisted of peripheral blood mononuclear cells (PBMCs), taken at baseline. Receptors were obtained from a human donor with classical Hodgkin lymphoma.

The chain carries TRBV29-1 and TRBJ1-1; possibly TRBD1 for D (5 bases). V was pared by 4 bases and J by 4 bases, with 10 bases between. CDR1 and CDR2 (germline): SQVTM, ANQGSEA. The length of the CDR3 is 12 residues. In nucleotides, the CDR3 is TGCAGCGTTGTGGCCAGGGCCACTGAAGCTTTCTTT. It specifies CSVVARATEAFF.

V and J are TRBV7-9 and TRBJ1-2; no firm D call. The CDR3 loop spans 17 amino acids. V gave up 5 bases and J gave up 5 bases, with 24 bases separating them. Germline V CDR1 and CDR2: SEHNR, FQNEAQ (reference sequence). The CDR3 is CASSPPGMGRRRYGYTF. CDR3 bases: TGTGCCAGCAGCCCCCCTGGGATGGGCCGCCGAAGGTATGGCTACACCTTC.

This chain connects TRBV5-1 to TRBJ1-1; D perhaps matches TRBD1 (6 bases). CDR1 is SGHRS and CDR2 is YFSETQ in the germline V gene. The CDR3 has 14 amino acids. Between the trimmed V and J ends, which lost 7 bases and 0 bases, there was a span of 13 bases. CDR3 protein: CASSSWTVNTEAFF. In nucleotides, the CDR3 is TGCGCCAGCTCTTCCTGGACAGTGAACACTGAAGCTTTCTTT.

The CDR3 protein is CASSPGELPPSIQYF. For the CDR3, the DNA is TGTGCCAGCTCACCGGGGGAACTTCCTCCGAGTATTCAGTACTTC. The V and J genes are TRBV18 and TRBJ2-4; D might be TRBD1 or TRBD2, each matching 5 bases. Per germline, CDR1 KGHSH and CDR2 LQKENI. The CDR3 consists of 15 residues. The V end was cut by 3 bases, the J end by 10 bases, with 19 bases between.

The V and J genes are TRBV7-9 and TRBJ2-2, with TRBD2 identical over 9 bases. The CDR3 has 16 amino acids. Losses at the gene ends were 5 bases for V and 1 base for J; bases not matched to a gene: 5. The germline V gene encodes CDR1 SEHNR and CDR2 FQNEAQ (reference sequence). CDR3 region: CASSVSGSGNTGELFF. The DNA for the CDR3 is TGTGCCAGCAGCGTTAGCGGGAGTGGGAACACCGGGGAGCTGTTTTTT.

The chain is built from TRBV5-6 and TRBJ1-2; TRBD1 matches 7 bases. V was pared by 4 bases and J by 5 bases, with 5 bases of the junction left unmatched. The CDR3 is 13 residues long. Germline V gene lookup returns CDR1 SGHDT and CDR2 YYEEEE. CDR3 nucleotides: TGTGCCAGCAGCCCAACAGGGGTTTATGGCTACACCTTC. This sequence encodes CASSPTGVYGYTF.

The CDR3 DNA reads TGTGCCAGCAGCCCGGCCTACGAGCAGTACTTC. It translates to CASSPAYEQYF. This chain joins TRBV11-3 and TRBJ2-7; D is unclear. This CDR3 is built from 11 residues. The germline V and J ends were trimmed by 5 bases and 2 bases, with 4 bases remaining between them. Germline V lookup: CDR1 SGHNT, CDR2 YENEEA.

The chain is built from TRBV6-5 and TRBJ1-1; D unclear. CDR3 length: 16 amino acids. Between the trimmed V and J ends, which lost 0 bases and 1 base, there was a span of 12 bases. Germline CDR1 reads MNHEY; CDR2 reads SVGAGI. Here the CDR3 reads CASSYSNPRPNTEAFF. In DNA, the CDR3 is TGTGCCAGCAGTTACTCGAACCCCCGGCCGAACACTGAAGCTTTCTTT.

Regarding this clone: Other DNA sequences in this sample translate to the same CDR3. The chain recombines TRBV10-3 with TRBJ1-5; 7 positions agree with TRBD1. J was trimmed by 0 bases and V by 8 bases; bases with no gene match: 1. The germline CDR1 and CDR2 sequences are ENHRY and SYGVKD. This CDR3 region has 13 residues. CDR3 loop: CAIGTDSNQPQHF. The CDR3 DNA sequence: TGTGCCATCGGGACAGATAGCAATCAGCCCCAGCATTTT.

The chain has TRBV15 and TRBJ2-3; 9 nucleotides align to TRBD1. The germline gives CDR1 LNHNV, CDR2 YYDKDF (reference sequence). The ends lost 0 bases at V and 2 bases at J; junction bases unmatched: 6. The CDR3 runs 17 residues. The DNA of the CDR3 is TGTGCCACCAGCAGAGACCCCCGGACAGGGGACACAGATACGCAGTATTTT. Protein product: CATSRDPRTGDTDTQYF. The whole variable domain, remainder taken from reference TRBV15 and TRBJ2-3, is DAMVIQNPRYQVTQFGKPVTLSCSQTLNHNVMYWYQQKSSQAPKLLFHYYDKDFNNEADTPDNFQSRRPNTSFCFLDIRSPGLGDTAMYLCATSRDPRTGDTDTQYFGPGTRLTVL.

The chain joins TRBV6-5 to TRBJ2-3, with D tentatively TRBD1 or TRBD2 (5 bases each). The CDR3 runs 16 residues. V lost 8 bases and J 0 bases, leaving 18 bases between the germline ends. Germline CDR1 is MNHEY and CDR2 is SVGAGI. CDR3 loop: CASRSTGGASTDTQYF. The CDR3 DNA follows: TGTGCCAGCCGTTCAACAGGAGGAGCTAGCACAGATACGCAGTATTTT.

DNA for the CDR3: TGTGCCACCGGGAAGGTTTACGAGCAGTACTTC. Translating gives CATGKVYEQYF. V gene TRBV6-1 combines with J gene TRBJ2-7, with TRBD2 as a possible D gene (5 bases). Germline values: CDR1 MNHNS, CDR2 SASEGT. Trimming removed 10 bases from V and 4 bases from J, with 11 bases in between. CDR3 length equals 11 residues.

The genes are TRBV27 and TRBJ2-7, with D possibly TRBD2 on 5 matching bases. Looked up from germline, CDR1 is MNHEY and CDR2 is SMNVEV (reference sequence). V was shortened by 6 bases and J by 1 base, with 16 bases between the two germline ends. The CDR3 contains 15 residues. CDR3 protein: CASSGEREVSYEQYF. The DNA for the CDR3 is TGTGCCAGCAGCGGGGAGCGAGAGGTATCCTACGAGCAGTACTTC.

V gene TRBV9 combines with J gene TRBJ1-1; 8 positions agree with TRBD1. V lost 4 bases and J lost 1; bases outside the gene matches: 6. The germline gives CDR1 SGDLS, CDR2 YYNGEE. This CDR3 is 15 amino acids long. CDR3 loop: CASSQGQGANTEAFF. The CDR3 DNA is TGTGCCAGCAGCCAAGGACAGGGAGCGAACACTGAAGCTTTCTTT.

This rearrangement joins TRBV4-3 to TRBJ2-1; D call uncertain. The germline CDR1 and CDR2 sequences are LGHNA and YSLEER. The CDR3 is made up of 14 amino acids. V shed 4 bases and J shed 14 bases, with 21 bases lying between them. In DNA form, the CDR3 reads TGCGCCAGCAGCCGAACCCTCGCGCCTTTCATCAAGTTCTTC. As protein: CASSRTLAPFIKFF.

The rearrangement joins TRBV18 to TRBJ2-7; D not certain. V lost 2 bases and J 2 bases, leaving 7 bases between the germline ends. Germline CDR1 is KGHSH and CDR2 is LQKENI. The CDR3 has 13 amino acids. CDR3 in DNA: TGTGCCAGCTCACCAGCGTCGACCTACGAGCAGTACTTC. This encodes CASSPASTYEQYF.

This chain connects TRBV7-9 to TRBJ1-2; a possible D gene is TRBD1 (5 bases). This CDR3 has 13 residues. Per the germline V gene, CDR1 is SEHNR and CDR2 is FQNEAQ (reference sequence). The ends were cut back, 5 bases at V and 4 bases at J, with 11 bases in the middle. CDR3 amino acids: CASSPGQIYGYTF. The CDR3 DNA sequence: TGTGCCAGCAGCCCCGGACAAATCTATGGCTACACCTTC.

This clone appeared a few times. The rearrangement links TRBV29-1 to TRBJ2-1; tentatively, D is TRBD1 or TRBD2 (5 bases each). V lost 6 bases, J lost 5 bases, and 11 bases lay in between. The CDR3 is made up of 12 amino acids. CDR1 is SQVTM, CDR2 ANQGSEA, per germline. The CDR3 DNA reads TGCAGCGTCGGGGACGGAAACAATGAGCAGTTCTTC. Residues: CSVGDGNNEQFF.

The V and J genes are TRBV5-6 and TRBJ2-3; D remains unclear. The germline V gene encodes CDR1 SGHDT and CDR2 YYEEEE. Trimming removed 0 bases from V and 4 bases from J, with 3 bases in between. The CDR3 extends over 12 amino acids. The CDR3 region is CASSLGADTQYF. The DNA of the CDR3 is TGTGCCAGCAGCTTGGGGGCAGATACGCAGTATTTT.